A single sample gave rise to the 30 T cell receptor beta chains below, sequenced in a study of cytomegalovirus exposure and HLA in healthy donors. The PCR contained 60 Vbeta and 13 Jbeta primers. The data were produced by immunoSEQ multiplex PCR, yet TCRdb's version contains in-frame clones alone and is incomplete. The table includes 100,000 to 150,000 clones, roughly three quarters detected once. Sequencing used PBMCs. These receptors were collected from a young man in good health and CMV-seropositive.

The V gene is TRBV9, the J gene TRBJ2-2; D gene ambiguous. The CDR3 totals 12 residues. V lost 4 bases, J lost 6 bases, and 7 bases lay in between. Germline CDR1 is SGDLS and CDR2 is YYNGEE. The CDR3 loop is CASSFLSGELFF. Written as DNA, the CDR3 is TGTGCCAGCAGCTTTCTGTCCGGGGAGCTGTTTTTT. Filled out from reference TRBV9 and TRBJ2-2, the complete variable domain reads DSGVTQTPKHLITATGQRVTLRCSPRSGDLSVYWYQQSLDQGLQFLIQYYNGEERAKGNILERFSAQQFPDLHSELNLSSLELGDSALYFCASSFLSGELFFGEGSRLTVL.

This clone was seen just once. The genes are TRBV9 and TRBJ2-3; 13 bases agree with TRBD2. This CDR3 is built from 17 residues. V gave up 0 bases and J gave up 5 bases; unmatched junction bases: 6. Germline V gives CDR1 SGDLS, CDR2 YYNGEE. The CDR3 loop is CASSVGTSGRALDTQYF. CDR3 bases: TGTGCCAGCAGCGTAGGTACTAGCGGGAGGGCCTTAGATACGCAGTATTTT.

The rearrangement joins TRBV4-1 to TRBJ1-2; D unresolved. CDR3 length: 14 amino acids. The germline CDR1 and CDR2 sequences are MGHRA and YSYEKL. Trimming cost V 0 bases and J 3 bases, with 8 bases left between them. The CDR3 is CASSQEGSYYGYTF. The CDR3 DNA sequence: TGCGCCAGCAGCCAAGAGGGGAGCTACTATGGCTACACCTTC.

There are a few counts of this clone. This chain connects TRBV7-2 to TRBJ2-1, with TRBD2 matching over 11 bases. Trimming at V came to 3 bases and at J to 7 bases, leaving 5 bases not matched to a gene. This CDR3 comprises 15 residues. Germline CDR1 reads SGHTA; CDR2 reads FQGNSA. The CDR3 protein is CASSFLAGGPNEQFF. The CDR3 region has the DNA TGTGCCAGCAGCTTTTTAGCGGGAGGGCCGAATGAGCAGTTCTTC.

The gene calls are TRBV27 and TRBJ1-3; possibly TRBD1 for D (5 bases). CDR1 is MNHEY, CDR2 SMNVEV, per germline (reference sequence). The CDR3 is 17 amino acids. With 5 bases removed from V and 2 bases from J, the gap between germline ends came to 19 bases. DNA for the CDR3: TGTGCCAGCAGTCCGACATTGGGACTCTTCGCTGGAAACACCATATATTTT. Protein product: CASSPTLGLFAGNTIYF.

The gene calls are TRBV10-2 and TRBJ2-7; a possible D gene is TRBD2 (5 bases). Per the germline V gene, CDR1 is WSHSY and CDR2 is SAAADI. The CDR3 loop spans 13 amino acids. The V end was cut by 5 bases, the J end by 5 bases, with 13 bases between. The CDR3 DNA reads as TGCGCCAGCAGTTCCACTAGTCACCACGAGCAGTACTTC. Its protein is CASSSTSHHEQYF.

The chain couples TRBV5-4 to TRBJ2-2, with 9 positions matching TRBD2. Unmatched junction bases numbered 4, after V lost 1 base and J lost 3 bases. Germline CDR1 is SGHNT and CDR2 is YYREEE (reference sequence). The CDR3 consists of 16 residues. This CDR3 reads CASSLKREVDTGELFF. DNA for the CDR3: TGTGCCAGCAGCTTGAAGCGGGAGGTCGACACCGGGGAGCTGTTTTTT.

The chain recombines TRBV4-3 with TRBJ1-1; 11 bases agree with TRBD1. Germline CDR1 and CDR2: LGHNA and YSLEER. This CDR3 has 16 amino acids. V shed 0 bases and J 11 bases; nucleotides not matched to a gene: 11. This CDR3 reads CASSQESEGTGGAAFF. The CDR3 nucleotides are TGCGCCAGCAGCCAAGAGAGTGAGGGGACAGGGGGAGCGGCTTTCTTT.

The V call is TRBV28, the J call TRBJ1-3, with D maybe TRBD1 (6 bases). Germline V lookup: CDR1 MDHEN, CDR2 SYDVKM. There are 16 residues in the CDR3. V gave up 5 bases and J gave up 2 bases, with 16 bases separating them. CDR3 residues: CASSPPRGAAGNTIYF. CDR3 bases: TGTGCCAGCAGTCCACCCCGGGGGGCTGCTGGAAACACCATATATTTT. Based on the CDR3 plus reference TRBV28 and TRBJ1-3, the full variable domain is DVKVTQSSRYLVKRTGEKVFLECVQDMDHENMFWYRQDPGLGLRLIYFSYDVKMKEKGDIPEGYSVSREKKERFSLILESASTNQTSMYLCASSPPRGAAGNTIYFGEGSWLTVV.

This clone occurred a few times. In DNA, the CDR3 is TGTGCCAGCAGTTACTCGAGGGGCAGGGGAACCTACGAGCAGTACTTC. It specifies CASSYSRGRGTYEQYF. This chain connects TRBV6-5 to TRBJ2-7; possibly TRBD1 for D (6 bases). The V gene lost 0 bases and the J gene lost 2 bases, with 14 bases spanning the gap. The CDR3 runs to 16 residues. The germline gives CDR1 MNHEY, CDR2 SVGAGI.

This sequence joins TRBV7-2 and TRBJ2-7; 7 nucleotides line up with TRBD1. V was pared by 2 bases and J by 3 bases, with 4 bases of the junction left unmatched. Looked up from germline, CDR1 is SGHTA and CDR2 is FQGNSA. This CDR3 spans 14 amino acids. The CDR3 DNA reads as TGTGCCAGCAGCTTATCAGGGGGACGCTACGAGCAGTACTTC. Protein product: CASSLSGGRYEQYF.

V usage is TRBV10-2 and J usage is TRBJ1-5, with 9 bases lining up with TRBD1. Germline V gene data show CDR1 as WSHSY and CDR2 as SAAADI. The CDR3 consists of 15 residues. J gave up 4 bases and V 3 bases, and 4 bases lay outside the gene matches. Written as DNA, the CDR3 is TGCGCCAGCAGTGATTCGGACAGGGGAAATCAGCCCCAGCATTTT. Its protein is CASSDSDRGNQPQHF.

This clone was found a few times. This chain joins TRBV7-9 and TRBJ2-1; 9 bases match TRBD1. Germline V gives CDR1 SEHNR, CDR2 FQNEAQ (reference sequence). The CDR3 extends over 15 amino acids. V shed 1 base, J shed 6 bases, and the junction held 4 bases outside the gene matches. DNA for the CDR3: TGTGCCAGCAGCTTAGGACAGGGGGGCATCAATGAGCAGTTCTTC. This encodes CASSLGQGGINEQFF.

This chain uses TRBV6-5 with TRBJ2-1; the match to TRBD2 covers 7 bases. The V and J ends lost 4 bases and 7 bases, in that order; junction bases with no gene match: 13. CDR1 and CDR2 from the germline V gene are MNHEY and SVGAGI. The CDR3 loop spans 16 amino acids. The CDR3 sequence: CASSSNAPSGGNEQFF. The CDR3 nucleotides read TGTGCCAGCAGTTCTAACGCGCCTAGCGGAGGTAATGAGCAGTTCTTC.

The J gene is TRBJ1-4, the V gene TRBV5-6; TRBD1 matches at 8 bases. The germline V gene has CDR1 SGHDT and CDR2 YYEEEE. The junction had 2 bases not matched to a gene; V was cut back by 0 bases and J by 4 bases. The CDR3 loop spans 15 amino acids. The CDR3 DNA reads TGTGCCAGCAGCTTGGATACAGGGGGTAATGAAAAACTGTTTTTT. Protein product: CASSLDTGGNEKLFF.

This chain links TRBV9 with TRBJ2-3; possible D gene TRBD1, 6 bases. Germline V gene data show CDR1 as SGDLS and CDR2 as YYNGEE. The CDR3 runs to 15 residues. Trimming stripped 0 bases from V and 0 bases from J, with 8 bases between. The CDR3 nucleotides are TGTGCCAGCAGCGTAGTTGGACAGAGCACAGATACGCAGTATTTT. Translating it yields CASSVVGQSTDTQYF.

J is TRBJ1-1 and V is TRBV7-9; 8 bases match TRBD1. The CDR3 totals 14 residues. Looked up from germline, CDR1 is SEHNR and CDR2 is FQNEAQ (reference sequence). V shed 2 bases, J shed 6 bases, and the junction held 5 bases outside the gene matches. For the CDR3, the DNA is TGTGCCAGCAGCTTATCAGGGGGCGGTTCTGAAGCTTTCTTT. Its protein is CASSLSGGGSEAFF. The full variable domain, in which reference TRBV7-9 and TRBJ1-1 provide the parts outside the CDR3, is DTGVSQNPRHKITKRGQNVTFRCDPISEHNRLYWYRQTLGQGPEFLTYFQNEAQLEKSRLLSDRFSAERPKGSFSTLEIQRTEQGDSAMYLCASSLSGGGSEAFFGQGTRLTVV.

About this clone: One junction end does not reproduce the germline sequence, and a read error may be involved. The CDR3 reads CASRERTGGNSGELFF. The DNA of the CDR3 is TGCGCCAGCAGGGAGAGGACAGGGGGAAACAGCGGGGAGCTGTTTTTT. The chain is built from TRBV5-1 and TRBJ2-2; TRBD1 matches at 10 bases. This CDR3 has 16 residues. Germline V gene data show CDR1 as SGHRS and CDR2 as YFSETQ.

The chain couples TRBV27 to TRBJ1-3; D unresolved. V was pared by 8 bases and J by 4 bases, with 9 bases between. The CDR3 has 12 residues. CDR1 and CDR2 from the germline V gene are MNHEY and SMNVEV (reference sequence). The CDR3 DNA reads TGTGCCAGCGGGCCAACAGGAAACACCATATATTTT. Its translation is CASGPTGNTIYF.

The chain is built from TRBV18 and TRBJ2-7; 9 bases are a match to TRBD1. There are 14 residues in the CDR3. Trimming cost V 4 bases and J 0 bases; bases outside gene matches: 1. Germline V gene data show CDR1 as KGHSH and CDR2 as LQKENI. For the CDR3, the DNA is TGTGCCAGCTCACGGGACAGGGTCTCCTACGAGCAGTACTTC. It translates to CASSRDRVSYEQYF.

The chain combines TRBV28 with TRBJ1-1; D may be TRBD1 (5 bases). The CDR3 has 15 residues. Germline CDR1 is MDHEN and CDR2 is SYDVKM. The germline V and J ends were trimmed by 5 bases and 0 bases, with 13 bases remaining between them. CDR3 residues: CASSGRTSMNTEAFF. The CDR3 DNA follows: TGTGCCAGCAGTGGCCGGACATCCATGAACACTGAAGCTTTCTTT. Variable domain in full (rest from reference TRBV28 and TRBJ1-1): DVKVTQSSRYLVKRTGEKVFLECVQDMDHENMFWYRQDPGLGLRLIYFSYDVKMKEKGDIPEGYSVSREKKERFSLILESASTNQTSMYLCASSGRTSMNTEAFFGQGTRLTVV.

The table lists this clone with a count of one. CDR3 coding DNA: TGTGCCAGCAGGGGGGCAAACACCATATATTTT. Amino acids: CASRGANTIYF. The chain carries TRBV2 and TRBJ1-3; a possible D gene is TRBD1 (6 bases). Looked up from germline, CDR1 is SNHLY and CDR2 is FYNNEI. The length of the CDR3 is 11 residues. Trimming left V 6 bases short and J 6 bases short, with 6 bases between.

The chain couples TRBV7-9 to TRBJ1-5, with 8 bases identical to TRBD1. This CDR3 has 14 residues. CDR1 SEHNR and CDR2 FQNEAQ come from the germline V gene (reference sequence). Trimming took 5 bases from V and 5 from J; bases not matched to a gene: 5. CDR3 in amino acids: CASSKTGDDQPQHF. The DNA of the CDR3 is TGTGCCAGCAGCAAGACAGGGGACGATCAGCCCCAGCATTTT.

The chain employs TRBV5-1 and TRBJ2-2; D possibly corresponds to TRBD1 (6 bases). In germline, CDR1 is SGHRS, CDR2 YFSETQ. Trimming cost V 2 bases and J 6 bases, with 14 bases left between them. The CDR3 sequence is 15 residues long. The CDR3 DNA follows: TGCGCCAGCAGCTTAACAGGGACGGTGGCCGGGGAGCTGTTTTTT. The encoded protein is CASSLTGTVAGELFF.

V gene TRBV14 combines with J gene TRBJ1-2; 11 bases are shared with TRBD1. This CDR3 spans 16 amino acids. Trimming at V came to 3 bases and at J to 0 bases, leaving 3 bases not matched to a gene. Germline CDR1 reads SGHDN; CDR2 reads FVKESK. The CDR3 DNA sequence: TGTGCCAGCAGCCAGATGGGACAGGGGGCTAACTATGGCTACACCTTC. Its protein product is CASSQMGQGANYGYTF.

The chain combines TRBV7-2 with TRBJ1-1; maybe TRBD1 (5 bases). This CDR3 is built from 13 residues. Trimming shortened V by 6 bases and J by 2 bases, and 10 bases separated the two germline ends. Per germline, CDR1 SGHTA and CDR2 FQGNSA. CDR3 coding DNA: TGTGCCAGCAGTACCCAGGGTAACACTGAAGCTTTCTTT. It specifies CASSTQGNTEAFF.

Written as DNA, the CDR3 is TGTGCCATCAGTTCCGGGACAGGCGCTCTGGAGCAGTACTTC. The encoded protein is CAISSGTGALEQYF. J is TRBJ2-7 and V is TRBV10-3, with 8 positions matching TRBD1. V gave up 5 bases and J gave up 7 bases; unmatched junction bases: 10. CDR1 and CDR2 (germline): ENHRY, SYGVKD. The CDR3 is 14 residues long.

The rearrangement joins TRBV7-2 to TRBJ2-1, with 8 bases fitting TRBD2. V gave up 4 bases and J gave up 9 bases; unmatched junction bases: 5. CDR1 is SGHTA and CDR2 is FQGNSA in the germline V gene. The length of the CDR3 is 13 residues. As DNA, the CDR3 is TGTGCCAGCAGCTCCTGGGCGGGGGGTGAGCAGTTCTTC. The encoded protein is CASSSWAGGEQFF.

This chain connects TRBV9 to TRBJ2-7; D possibly corresponds to TRBD2 (5 bases). The germline gives CDR1 SGDLS, CDR2 YYNGEE. This CDR3 region has 13 residues. V lost 1 base, J lost 6 bases, and 11 bases lay in between. For the CDR3, the DNA is TGTGCCAGCAGCGTACTCGAGAGCGGCGAGCAGTACTTC. Translating it yields CASSVLESGEQYF.

The chain couples TRBV12-5 to TRBJ2-3; TRBD1 might be the D (6 bases). This CDR3 comprises 17 residues. V lost 0 bases to trimming and J lost 5 bases, with 18 bases between them. CDR1 and CDR2 (germline): LGHNT, FRNRAP. The DNA of the CDR3 is TGTGCTAGTGGTTTGGTACTGAGCGGCCAGGGGCGAGATACGCAGTATTTT. Encoded protein: CASGLVLSGQGRDTQYF.